The 24 T cell receptor beta chains below all came from one sample that was sequenced in a study. Each CDR3 protein gets one entry after TCRdb re-called the RT-PCR reads with MiXCR. The table has about 680,000 distinct CDR3 sequences, about 14% seen once; the top ten hold roughly 3.9%. Sequenced sample: memory CD4+ T cells from blood. The receptor set was obtained from a female donor in good health, serving as a healthy control.

This clonotype has more than one count but fewer than ten. CDR3 region: CASSDQGDNGYTF. The CDR3 DNA sequence: TGTGCCAGCAGCGACCAAGGGGACAATGGCTACACCTTC. The rearrangement uses TRBV9 and TRBJ1-2, with D maybe TRBD1 (6 bases). The CDR3 totals 13 residues. The germline V gene has CDR1 SGDLS and CDR2 YYNGEE. V dropped 3 bases and J dropped 6 bases, with 12 bases sitting between them.

This clonotype was counted between two and nine times. This chain joins TRBV20-1 and TRBJ1-5, with 8 bases that match TRBD1. Germline assignment: CDR1 DFQATT and CDR2 SNEGSKA (reference sequence). V trimming: 0 bases; J trimming: 4 bases; junction bases outside the gene matches: 8. The CDR3 spans 16 residues. CDR3 coding DNA: TGCAGTGCTAGAGATAATAACAGGGGGACAAATCAGCCCCAGCATTTT. Translated, it gives CSARDNNRGTNQPQHF.

V gene TRBV12-3 or TRBV12-4 combines with J gene TRBJ2-7; the match to TRBD2 covers 12 bases. The CDR3 is made up of 17 amino acids. V dropped 4 bases and J dropped 7; count of bases not matched to a gene: 14. CDR3: CASSSVGTSGRSGEQYF. DNA for the CDR3: TGTGCCAGCAGTTCGGTAGGGACTAGCGGGCGTTCGGGTGAGCAGTACTTC.

This clonotype was counted between two and nine times. The chain employs TRBV30 and TRBJ1-5; 8 bases line up with TRBD1. This CDR3 is 14 amino acids long. In germline, CDR1 is GTSNPN, CDR2 SVGIG (reference sequence). The V and J ends lost 3 bases and 10 bases, in that order; junction bases with no gene match: 11. CDR3 residues: CAWSGRTGTQPQHF. Written as DNA, the CDR3 is TGTGCCTGGAGCGGAAGGACAGGGACGCAACCCCAGCATTTT. The full variable domain, completed using reference TRBV30 and TRBJ1-5, is SQTIHQWPATLVQPVGSPLSLECTVEGTSNPNLYWYRQAAGRGLQLLFYSVGIGQISSEVPQNLSASRPQDRQFILSSKKLLLSDSGFYLCAWSGRTGTQPQHFGDGTRLSIL.

CDR3 nucleotides: TGCAGTGTCAGGGGGGGATTGAGCGGGAGGGCCCTCGGCGACGAGCAGTACTTC. Amino acids: CSVRGGLSGRALGDEQYF. The V gene is TRBV20-1, the J gene TRBJ2-7; 10 nucleotides match TRBD2. The trim removed 7 bases at V and 5 bases at J, leaving 23 bases unmatched. CDR1 DFQATT and CDR2 SNEGSKA come from the germline V gene (reference sequence). CDR3 length: 18 amino acids.

This clonotype was found a few times. The V and J genes are TRBV5-6 and TRBJ2-1, with TRBD1 matching over 9 bases. The V gene end was trimmed by 3 bases and the J gene end by 7 bases; junction bases not matched to a gene: 5. CDR3 length: 14 residues. The germline V gene encodes CDR1 SGHDT and CDR2 YYEEEE. CDR3 amino acids: CASSSWTGANEQFF. In DNA, the CDR3 is TGTGCCAGCAGCTCCTGGACAGGGGCTAATGAGCAGTTCTTC.

This clonotype was seen many times. V and J are TRBV4-3 and TRBJ2-2, with 8 nucleotides matching TRBD1. V trimming: 0 bases; J trimming: 9 bases; junction bases outside the gene matches: 6. Germline CDR1 LGHNA, CDR2 YSLEER. The CDR3 runs 15 residues. CDR3 amino acids: CASSQEDRVLRELFF. CDR3 sequence (DNA): TGCGCCAGCAGCCAAGAGGACAGGGTCCTCAGGGAGCTGTTTTTT.

This clonotype was recorded at least ten times. The CDR3 DNA sequence: TGCGCCAGCAGCTTAGTCGAGGCTAGTAGGATCTACGAGCAGTACTTC. This sequence encodes CASSLVEASRIYEQYF. The chain combines TRBV5-1 with TRBJ2-7; D not resolved. V lost 2 bases, J lost 3 bases, and 18 bases lay in between. The length of the CDR3 is 16 residues. Germline-derived CDR1 and CDR2 are SGHRS and YFSETQ.

There are a few counts of this clonotype. This chain joins TRBV20-1 and TRBJ2-2; 8 nucleotides agree with TRBD2. Germline CDR1 is DFQATT and CDR2 is SNEGSKA (reference sequence). CDR3 length: 14 residues. Trimming took 3 bases from V and 7 from J; bases not matched to a gene: 7. The CDR3 reads CSARESGGIGELFF. CDR3 nucleotide sequence: TGCAGTGCTAGGGAAAGCGGGGGAATCGGGGAGCTGTTTTTT.

There are many counts of this clonotype. The chain couples TRBV6-5 to TRBJ1-1, with D perhaps TRBD1 (6 bases). The V gene lost 6 bases and the J gene lost 2 bases, with 16 bases spanning the gap. The CDR3 length is 15 residues. Germline CDR1 MNHEY, CDR2 SVGAGI. As DNA, the CDR3 is TGTGCCAGCAGCACCCGACAGGTAGCAAACACTGAAGCTTTCTTT. It is translated as CASSTRQVANTEAFF.

This clonotype was seen more than once but under ten times. The chain links TRBV5-1 to TRBJ2-5; 11 nucleotides align to TRBD1. This CDR3 is built from 14 residues. Germline assignment: CDR1 SGHRS and CDR2 YFSETQ. Losses at the gene ends were 6 bases for V and 5 bases for J; bases not matched to a gene: 6. CDR3 amino acids: CASNRDRGSETQYF. The CDR3 DNA follows: TGCGCCAGCAACCGGGACAGGGGGTCCGAGACCCAGTACTTC.

The V call is TRBV10-3, the J call TRBJ1-1, with D perhaps TRBD1 (6 bases). Germline lookup yields CDR1 ENHRY and CDR2 SYGVKD. The length of the CDR3 is 14 residues. Trimming took 7 bases from V and 0 from J, leaving 12 bases between them. The CDR3 region is CAITSGVLNTEAFF. The CDR3 DNA reads TGTGCCATCACCTCAGGGGTTCTGAACACTGAAGCTTTCTTT.

The genes are TRBV12-3 or TRBV12-4 and TRBJ1-1; D is ambiguous. V gave up 6 bases and J gave up 2 bases, with 16 bases separating them. The CDR3 contains 15 residues. CDR3 amino acids: CASSYSYKGNTEAFF. Written as DNA, the CDR3 is TGTGCCAGCAGCTATTCCTACAAAGGAAACACTGAAGCTTTCTTT.

The rearrangement joins TRBV7-2 to TRBJ2-1; 10 nucleotides match TRBD1. V shed 5 bases and J 6 bases; nucleotides not matched to a gene: 7. The CDR3 is made up of 15 amino acids. CDR1 SGHTA and CDR2 FQGNSA come from the germline V gene. CDR3 protein: CASSGRDRGSNEQFF. The CDR3 DNA reads as TGTGCCAGCAGCGGCCGGGACAGGGGATCCAATGAGCAGTTCTTC.

This clonotype has a handful of counts. The chain combines TRBV6-2 or TRBV6-3 with TRBJ1-1; no reliable D call. The CDR3 spans 14 residues. Per the germline V gene, CDR1 is MNHEY and CDR2 is SVGEGT. V shed 0 bases and J shed 11 bases, with 16 bases lying between them. CDR3 region: CASSYSSRVSAAFF. The CDR3, as DNA: TGTGCCAGCAGTTACTCGTCAAGGGTATCGGCGGCTTTCTTT.

The chain links TRBV2 to TRBJ2-7; 8 positions match TRBD1. With 7 bases clipped from V and 6 bases from J, the junction kept 11 bases outside the gene matches. CDR1 and CDR2 from the germline V gene are SNHLY and FYNNEI. The CDR3 covers 14 residues. DNA for the CDR3: TGTGCCAGCATCCGCCCGGACAGGGTTGGCGAGCAGTACTTC. Protein: CASIRPDRVGEQYF.

This clonotype has only a few counts. The rearrangement joins TRBV15 to TRBJ2-7; D remains unclear. V dropped 0 bases and J dropped 3 bases, with 15 bases sitting between them. The CDR3 is made up of 16 amino acids. Per the germline V gene, CDR1 is LNHNV and CDR2 is YYDKDF (reference sequence). CDR3 sequence: CATSRDQQTPLYEQYF. In DNA, the CDR3 is TGTGCCACCAGCAGAGATCAGCAGACCCCACTCTACGAGCAGTACTTC. The full variable domain, with the rest looked up from reference TRBV15 and TRBJ2-7, is DAMVIQNPRYQVTQFGKPVTLSCSQTLNHNVMYWYQQKSSQAPKLLFHYYDKDFNNEADTPDNFQSRRPNTSFCFLDIRSPGLGDTAMYLCATSRDQQTPLYEQYFGPGTRLTVT.

V is TRBV7-2 and J is TRBJ2-1, with 10 nucleotides matching TRBD2. The CDR3 spans 17 residues. The germline V gene encodes CDR1 SGHTA and CDR2 FQGNSA. J gave up 1 base and V 3 bases, and 6 bases lay outside the gene matches. Written as DNA, the CDR3 is TGTGCCAGCAGCTTTGGAGCGGGAGGGCCATCCTACAATGAGCAGTTCTTC. Its protein product is CASSFGAGGPSYNEQFF.

This clonotype was found many times. The rearrangement links TRBV9 to TRBJ1-5; D ambiguous. This CDR3 is built from 13 residues. V lost 1 base to trimming and J lost 3 bases, with 5 bases between them. Germline values: CDR1 SGDLS, CDR2 YYNGEE. CDR3 in amino acids: CASSVSFNQPQHF. CDR3 nucleotide sequence: TGTGCCAGCAGCGTAAGTTTCAATCAGCCCCAGCATTTT.

Note on this clonotype: The germline gene is not matched at one end of the junction; a read error may be the cause. This chain links TRBV7-9 with TRBJ2-1; possible D gene TRBD1, 6 bases. CDR3 length: 13 residues. Germline lookup yields CDR1 SEHNR and CDR2 FQNEAQ (reference sequence). CDR3 bases: TGTGCCAGCACCTCTCAGGGGTACACTGAGCAGTTCTTC. This encodes CASTSQGYTEQFF.

The chain has TRBV10-3 and TRBJ1-5; possibly TRBD1 for D (6 bases). V was shortened by 2 bases and J by 6 bases, with 11 bases between the two germline ends. From germline, CDR1 is ENHRY and CDR2 SYGVKD. The CDR3 has 14 amino acids. The CDR3, as DNA: TGTGCCATCAGTGAGGAACAGGGCGGTCAGCCCCAGCATTTT. It is translated as CAISEEQGGQPQHF.

This clonotype has more than one count but fewer than ten. The chain combines TRBV6-5 with TRBJ2-2; 8 nucleotides match TRBD2. There are 14 residues in the CDR3. V was pared by 6 bases and J by 2 bases, with 2 bases of the junction left unmatched. From germline, CDR1 is MNHEY and CDR2 SVGAGI. The CDR3 DNA sequence: TGTGCCAGCAGATGGACTAGCAACACCGGGGAGCTGTTTTTT. Its protein product is CASRWTSNTGELFF.

For this clonotype: This may come from a read error, since a much larger clone is one base off. V and J are TRBV20-1 and TRBJ1-2; D is unresolved. CDR3 length: 12 residues. The germline CDR1 and CDR2 sequences are DFQATT and SNEGSKA (reference sequence). The CDR3: CSATELGYGCTF. The DNA of the CDR3 is TGCAGTGCTACAGAGCTGGGCTATGGCTGCACCTTC.

This clonotype was seen a handful of times. The chain employs TRBV20-1 and TRBJ2-5; the D is unclear. The V gene lost 3 bases and the J gene lost 1 base, with 9 bases spanning the gap. The CDR3 has 13 residues. CDR1 and CDR2 (germline): DFQATT, SNEGSKA (reference sequence). The CDR3 here is CSASGQLQETQYF. The CDR3 region has the DNA TGCAGTGCTAGTGGGCAGCTCCAAGAGACCCAGTACTTC.